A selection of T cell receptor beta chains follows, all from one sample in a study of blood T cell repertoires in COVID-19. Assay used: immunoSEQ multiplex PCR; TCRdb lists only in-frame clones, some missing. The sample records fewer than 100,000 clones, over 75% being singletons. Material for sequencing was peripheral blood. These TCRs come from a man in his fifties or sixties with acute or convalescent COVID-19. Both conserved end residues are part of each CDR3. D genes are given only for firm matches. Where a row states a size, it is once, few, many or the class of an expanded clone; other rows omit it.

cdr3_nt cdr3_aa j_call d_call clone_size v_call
TGTGCCAGCAGCTTACGACAGGAGGAAGGCTACACCTTC CASSLRQEEGYTF TRBJ1-2 . few TRBV7-9
TGCGCCAGCAGCTCGACCCGAGCGGCCATGCCAGACGAGCAGTACTTC CASSSTRAAMPDEQYF TRBJ2-7 . . TRBV5-1
TGCAGCGACGGACAGGCTTACTACGAGCAGTACTTC CSDGQAYYEQYF TRBJ2-7 TRBD1 . TRBV29-1
TGTGCCAGCAGCCAAGAGGGCGGGGGGGCCACAGATACGCAGTATTTT CASSQEGGGATDTQYF TRBJ2-3 TRBD2 . TRBV3-1/TRBV3-2
TGTGCCAGCAGCCAAGATCAGGCGGGAGGTCCCACAGATACGCAGTATTTT CASSQDQAGGPTDTQYF TRBJ2-3 TRBD2 . TRBV3-1/TRBV3-2
TGTGCCAGCAGTTTATTAAAAGGGGCCTACAATGAGCAGTTCTTC CASSLLKGAYNEQFF TRBJ2-1 . . TRBV27
TGTGCCAGCAGCTCCGATTTGACAGCTAGCACAGATACGCAGTATTTT CASSSDLTASTDTQYF TRBJ2-3 . . TRBV7-9
TGTGCCAGCAGCCTACGAGGGACTAGCGGCACAGATACGCAGTATTTT CASSLRGTSGTDTQYF TRBJ2-3 TRBD2 . TRBV11-2
TGCGCCAGCACGAAAGGGACTAGCGGGATATACACCGGGGAGCTGTTTTTT CASTKGTSGIYTGELFF TRBJ2-2 TRBD2 once TRBV10-2
TGTGCCAGCAACCTTGGCGGGACGAACACCGGGGAGCTGTTTTTT CASNLGGTNTGELFF TRBJ2-2 . . TRBV6-5
TGCAGTGCTAGTGATATACTAGCGGGAATGCAGTACTTC CSASDILAGMQYF TRBJ2-7 TRBD2 few TRBV20-1
TGTGCCAGTAGTATGGTGGCCTCCGGGGAGACCCAGTACTTC CASSMVASGETQYF TRBJ2-5 . . TRBV19
TGTGCCAGCAGTTTTCGGAGGGTAGCTGAAGCTTTCTTT CASSFRRVAEAFF TRBJ1-1 . . TRBV12-3/TRBV12-4
TGTGCCAGCAACGCTTTAACTAGCGGGGGGATAAATGAGCAGTTCTTC CASNALTSGGINEQFF TRBJ2-1 TRBD2 . TRBV2
TGTGCCAGCAGCCAAGAGCGGGGGGGCTTTGGCACAGATACGCAGTATTTT CASSQERGGFGTDTQYF TRBJ2-3 TRBD2 once TRBV4-2
TGTGCCAGCAGCTTAGACCCCCTTGCTACAGGCAATTCACCCCTCCACTTT CASSLDPLATGNSPLHF TRBJ1-6 . . TRBV7-6
TGCGCCAGCAGCTTGGATTCGGGGGGTTGGTCCCTCCACTTT CASSLDSGGWSLHF TRBJ1-6 . few TRBV5-1
TGTGCCAGCAGTTTCCAGGGTTCGCGAGAGCAGTACTTC CASSFQGSREQYF TRBJ2-7 . . TRBV12-3/TRBV12-4
TGTGCCAGCAGCCTAGGGACTAGCGGGAGGGGAAAGACCCAGTACTTC CASSLGTSGRGKTQYF TRBJ2-5 TRBD2 . TRBV13
TGCGCCAGCAGCTACGGGTCACTAGAGGCCTACGAGCAGTACTTC CASSYGSLEAYEQYF TRBJ2-7 . . TRBV4-1
TGTGCCAGCAGATATTCCGGGACTAGCGGGAGTGGGTCCTACAATGAGCAGTTCTTC CASRYSGTSGSGSYNEQFF TRBJ2-1 TRBD2 few TRBV2
TGTGCCAGCAGTTTTGCGGGACTAGGTTCCTACGAGCAGTACTTC CASSFAGLGSYEQYF TRBJ2-7 TRBD2 . TRBV27
TGCGCCAGCAGCGGACAGGGGGCAGGGGTAGATACGCAGTATTTT CASSGQGAGVDTQYF TRBJ2-3 TRBD1 . TRBV5-1
TGTGCCTGGAGGTATGGGCCTCCCCTCTGGACTGAAGCTTTCTTT CAWRYGPPLWTEAFF TRBJ1-1 . . TRBV30
TGTGCCAGTAGTCGAGGACAGTCAAATGAAAAACTGTTTTTT CASSRGQSNEKLFF TRBJ1-4 . . TRBV19
TGTGCCAGTAGTATGGCGACAGGGGGCAGTGGCTATGGCTACACCTTC CASSMATGGSGYGYTF TRBJ1-2 TRBD1 . TRBV19
TGTGCCAGCACCGGGACTCAAAGCTCCTACAATGAGCAGTTCTTC CASTGTQSSYNEQFF TRBJ2-1 . . TRBV11-2
TGTGCCAGCACCGTTGACAGAGGCTACACCTTC CASTVDRGYTF TRBJ1-2 . . TRBV2
TGTGCCAGTAGTATTACGGTAGCGGTCCAAGAGACCCAGTACTTC CASSITVAVQETQYF TRBJ2-5 . . TRBV19
TGCGCCAGCAGCCGATACGGGACCGGGACTGCCTACGAGCAGTACTTC CASSRYGTGTAYEQYF TRBJ2-7 . . TRBV4-1
TGTGCCAGCACCATACGGGTGGGAGATACGCAGTATTTT CASTIRVGDTQYF TRBJ2-3 . . TRBV6-1
TGTGCCAGTAGTTCAGGGGAGAGGCAAGTTCAGTACTTC CASSSGERQVQYF TRBJ2-4 . . TRBV19
TGTGCCAGCAGCCCCTGGACAGCAACTAATGAAAAACTGTTTTTT CASSPWTATNEKLFF TRBJ1-4 . . TRBV7-2
TGTGCCTGGAGTGTAGGGAGGGCCCCCGCTAACTATGGCTACACCTTC CAWSVGRAPANYGYTF TRBJ1-2 . . TRBV30
TGTGCCAGCAGCCCCCCGACAGGTTCCTACGAGCAGTACTTC CASSPPTGSYEQYF TRBJ2-7 . . TRBV9
TGCAGCGTTGAAGAATACGGGACAGGGCTGGGAGAGACCCAGTACTTC CSVEEYGTGLGETQYF TRBJ2-5 TRBD1 . TRBV29-1
TGTGCCAGCAGAACGACAGGAAGGACAGATACGCAGTATTTT CASRTTGRTDTQYF TRBJ2-3 . . TRBV6-5
TGCAGTGCTAGTAGTCCTAGCGGGAGGGTTGAGACCCAGTACTTC CSASSPSGRVETQYF TRBJ2-5 TRBD2 . TRBV20-1
TGTGCCAGTAGTATACGGCGGGGGGAAGCCTACAATGAGCAGTTCTTC CASSIRRGEAYNEQFF TRBJ2-1 TRBD2 . TRBV19
TGTGCCAGCAGCCCGGGGGTTTACAATGAGCAGTTCTTC CASSPGVYNEQFF TRBJ2-1 . . TRBV7-6
TGTGCCAGCAGCTACCGGGACAGGGGGCTATCTAACTATGGCTACACCTTC CASSYRDRGLSNYGYTF TRBJ1-2 TRBD1 . TRBV7-8
TGCGCCAGCAGCTTGGTGGCTAGCGGGGGCTACGAGCAGTACTTC CASSLVASGGYEQYF TRBJ2-7 TRBD2 . TRBV5-1
TGTGCCAGCAGCTCCCGGGACAGGACCCAAGAGACCCAGTACTTC CASSSRDRTQETQYF TRBJ2-5 TRBD1 . TRBV5-4
TGTGCCAGCAGCGTAGAATCTAGGAGGGGGCGAGATGCCGGGGAGCTGTTTTTT CASSVESRRGRDAGELFF TRBJ2-2 . . TRBV9
TGTGCCTGGGAGGGGGTTGGTGGGACCTACGAGCAGTACTTC CAWEGVGGTYEQYF TRBJ2-7 . . TRBV30
TGTGCCAGCAGTTACTCAGGGGGGGATCAGCCCCAGCATTTT CASSYSGGDQPQHF TRBJ1-5 . . TRBV6-5
TGTGCCAGCGAAAAAGTAGACGGAGCGAAAAACATTCAGTACTTC CASEKVDGAKNIQYF TRBJ2-4 . . TRBV7-2
TGTGCCAGCAGTTACTCGGGGACAGCGGGTCAGCCCCAGCATTTT CASSYSGTAGQPQHF TRBJ1-5 TRBD1 . TRBV6-6
TGTGCCAGCAGCGTAGGACTAGCGGGGGTAAGCACAGATACGCAGTATTTT CASSVGLAGVSTDTQYF TRBJ2-3 TRBD2 . TRBV9
TGCAGCGCCTCAGGGACAGGGACATATGGCGAGCAGTACTTC CSASGTGTYGEQYF TRBJ2-7 TRBD1 . TRBV29-1
TGTGCCAGCAGTTTAGGGGCCCGGAACAATGAGCAGTTCTTC CASSLGARNNEQFF TRBJ2-1 . . TRBV6-4
TGTGCCAGCTCCCCCGGACAGGGGACGAACGAGCAGTACTTC CASSPGQGTNEQYF TRBJ2-7 TRBD1 . TRBV18
TGTGCCAGCAGTGCGGGTTCCACCCATGGGACAGATACGCAGTATTTT CASSAGSTHGTDTQYF TRBJ2-3 . . TRBV6-1